This TCR beta chain comes out of a study of cytomegalovirus exposure and HLA in healthy donors. Germline values: CDR1 SGHNT, CDR2 YYREEE (reference sequence). V lost 0 bases and J lost 5, with 11 bases in between. There are 14 residues in the CDR3. The study ran its PCR with 60 Vbeta and 13 Jbeta primers. Data came from immunoSEQ multiplex PCR; TCRdb stores just in-frame clones and leaves some out. This table holds 85,000 to 110,000 clones, more than 75% found once. The V and J genes are TRBV5-4 and TRBJ2-5; maybe TRBD1 (7 bases). What was sequenced was PBMCs. This clonotype was obtained from a woman in her late teens or twenties in good health and CMV-seropositive. The CDR3 protein is CASSLDRGGETQYF. CDR3 coding DNA: TGTGCCAGCAGCTTGGACAGGGGAGGCGAGACCCAGTACTTC.